The rows below give T cell receptor beta chains drawn from one sample of a study of cytomegalovirus exposure and HLA in healthy donors. Generated by immunoSEQ multiplex PCR, the TCRdb table keeps only in-frame clones and is missing some. In the table there are about 150,000 clones, approximately 86% of which are singletons. Sequenced sample: PBMCs. These receptors came from a woman between 45 and 65 years old in good health and CMV-seropositive. The CDR3 runs from the conserved cysteine through the conserved F or W. The D gene is left open where the match is weak. Some rows mark clone size as missing; the rest say once, few, many or name a class of expanded clone.

cdr3_nt | cdr3_aa | v_call | clone_size | j_call | d_call
TGTGCCAGCAGCCAGACAGGCTACGAGCAGTACTTC | CASSQTGYEQYF | TRBV14 | . | TRBJ2-7 | .
TGTGCCAGCAGTTTCGGGACACCGAACACTGAAGCTTTCTTT | CASSFGTPNTEAFF | TRBV11-2 | . | TRBJ1-1 | .
TGTGCCAGTAGTAGCCAGGGAGCCGGGGGAGAAAAACTGTTTTTT | CASSSQGAGGEKLFF | TRBV19 | . | TRBJ1-4 | .
TGTGCCAGCAAATCGGGATATAGCAATCAGCCCCAGCATTTT | CASKSGYSNQPQHF | TRBV6-1 | . | TRBJ1-5 | .
TGCGCCAGCAGCTCGGGGGGCTCCACAGATACGCAGTATTTT | CASSSGGSTDTQYF | TRBV5-1 | once | TRBJ2-3 | .
TGTGCCAGCAGTGATCCGTGGGGAGAAAAAACTGAAGCTTTCTTT | CASSDPWGEKTEAFF | TRBV6-1 | . | TRBJ1-1 | .
TGTGCCAGCAGCTTGGTGGGACAGGGAATGAACACTGAAGCTTTCTTT | CASSLVGQGMNTEAFF | TRBV5-6 | few | TRBJ1-1 | TRBD1
TGTGCCAGCAGTCAAGGACCGGGACAGGGAAATGAAAAACTGTTTTTT | CASSQGPGQGNEKLFF | TRBV6-1 | . | TRBJ1-4 | TRBD1
TGTGCCAGCAGACCCAGGAACTACGAGCAGTACTTC | CASRPRNYEQYF | TRBV6-1 | . | TRBJ2-7 | .
TGTGCCAGCAGCCGCAGTTCCACCACCTACAATGAGCAGTTCTTC | CASSRSSTTYNEQFF | TRBV6-5 | . | TRBJ2-1 | .
TGTGCCACCAGCAGGGGACTAGCGGGGGGAGTATATACGCAGTATTTT | CATSRGLAGGVYTQYF | TRBV15 | . | TRBJ2-3 | TRBD2
TGTGCCAGCAGCTTGCGGGGTAACTATGGCTACACCTTC | CASSLRGNYGYTF | TRBV5-6 | . | TRBJ1-2 | .
TGTGCCAGCCAACTAGCGGGGGGGCACGGGGAGCTGTTTTTT | CASQLAGGHGELFF | TRBV9 | . | TRBJ2-2 | TRBD2
TGTGCCAGCAAAACGGGGGGGTATACAGATACGCAGTATTTT | CASKTGGYTDTQYF | TRBV5-4 | few | TRBJ2-3 | TRBD2
TGTGCCAGCTCACCTCGGACAGGGGGCGGTAATGAAAAACTGTTTTTT | CASSPRTGGGNEKLFF | TRBV18 | . | TRBJ1-4 | TRBD1
TGCGCCAGCAGCCAAGCCCCGGGACAGGCCTACAATGAGCAGTTCTTC | CASSQAPGQAYNEQFF | TRBV4-1 | once | TRBJ2-1 | TRBD1
TGTGCCAGCAGTTACTCGGAGGGTGCCTATAATTCACCCCTCCACTTT | CASSYSEGAYNSPLHF | TRBV6-5 | few | TRBJ1-6 | .
TGTGCCAGCAGCGCGACTTCTAGGGGGATGGAAACTGAAGCTTTCTTT | CASSATSRGMETEAFF | TRBV9 | . | TRBJ1-1 | .
TGTGCCAGAAGCCCCGACAGGTCTTATGGCTACACCTTC | CARSPDRSYGYTF | TRBV7-5 | . | TRBJ1-2 | .
TGTGCCAGCAGCTTAGCCTTAATGAACACTGAAGCTTTCTTT | CASSLALMNTEAFF | TRBV11-2 | . | TRBJ1-1 | .
TGTGCCATCAGGCAATCAACAGGGGGCGAGAACGAGCAGTACTTC | CAIRQSTGGENEQYF | TRBV10-3 | . | TRBJ2-7 | TRBD1
TGTGCCACCAGCAGGGGGGACAGGGGCGGCACTGAAGCTTTCTTT | CATSRGDRGGTEAFF | TRBV15 | . | TRBJ1-1 | TRBD1
TGCGCCAGCAGCTTCTCGGGGGGCGGTGAGACCCAGTACTTC | CASSFSGGGETQYF | TRBV5-1 | . | TRBJ2-5 | .
TGCGCCAGCAGCTTGGCAGGTGAAGCTTTCTTT | CASSLAGEAFF | TRBV5-1 | . | TRBJ1-1 | .
TGTGCCAGTAGTACCGACAGGATATCTGAAGCTTTCTTT | CASSTDRISEAFF | TRBV19 | few | TRBJ1-1 | .
TGCAGTAACGGGGTGAACACTGAAGCTTTCTTT | CSNGVNTEAFF | TRBV20-1 | . | TRBJ1-1 | .
TGTGCCAGCAGCGGGGAGGTGGGAAACTATGGCTACACCTTC | CASSGEVGNYGYTF | TRBV6-1 | . | TRBJ1-2 | .
TGCGCCAGCAGCTTGGATTCTTATTCACCCCTCCACTTT | CASSLDSYSPLHF | TRBV5-1 | . | TRBJ1-6 | .
TGTGCCAGCAGCCGTTGGGCGGGACAGGGGACCTACGAGCAGTACTTC | CASSRWAGQGTYEQYF | TRBV7-2 | . | TRBJ2-7 | TRBD1
TGTGCCAGTAAAGGGGGCGAGAGGAGCACTGAAGCTTTCTTT | CASKGGERSTEAFF | TRBV19 | few | TRBJ1-1 | TRBD1
TGTGCCACCGGACAGGGACCCTACAATGAGCAGTTCTTC | CATGQGPYNEQFF | TRBV6-5 | . | TRBJ2-1 | TRBD1
TGTGCCAGCAGCCTGACGGGTCTCTCGAAGACCCAGTACTTC | CASSLTGLSKTQYF | TRBV6-5 | . | TRBJ2-5 | .
TGCAGCGTTGTTCTTCAAGAGGGCTACGAGCAGTACTTC | CSVVLQEGYEQYF | TRBV29-1 | . | TRBJ2-7 | .
TGCGCCAGCCAACGGTCGGGTGGCGATACGCAGTATTTT | CASQRSGGDTQYF | TRBV10-1 | . | TRBJ2-3 | .
TGTGCCAGTAGTGAACAGGGTCAGCCCCAGCATTTT | CASSEQGQPQHF | TRBV19 | . | TRBJ1-5 | .
TGCGCCAGCAGCTTTGGAGTCTCACAGGGAAGGGACACTGAAGCTTTCTTT | CASSFGVSQGRDTEAFF | TRBV5-1 | . | TRBJ1-1 | .
TGTGCCAGTGCCTTACTCGGGGGGTCCTTTGGGGATACGCAGTATTTT | CASALLGGSFGDTQYF | TRBV19 | . | TRBJ2-3 | TRBD2
TGTGCCAGCAGCTTCAGGGATGGCTACACCTTC | CASSFRDGYTF | TRBV11-2 | . | TRBJ1-2 | .
TGTGCCAGCAGAGACAGGGTCGAGAGCTATGGCTACACCTTC | CASRDRVESYGYTF | TRBV27 | . | TRBJ1-2 | TRBD1
TGTGCCAGCAGCTTAGAAGTGCTACCATATGGCTACACCTTC | CASSLEVLPYGYTF | TRBV7-2 | . | TRBJ1-2 | .
TGTGCCAGCAGCTTAGGACATCTAGCGGGGGACTACGAGCAGTACTTC | CASSLGHLAGDYEQYF | TRBV7-9 | . | TRBJ2-7 | TRBD2
TGTGCCAGCAGTGAATCGGTAGCGGGGGGGTACGAGCAGTACTTC | CASSESVAGGYEQYF | TRBV25-1 | . | TRBJ2-7 | TRBD2
TGTGCCAGCAGTGACCCGGGACAGACCTACGAGCAGTACTTC | CASSDPGQTYEQYF | TRBV7-9 | . | TRBJ2-7 | TRBD1
TGTGCCAGCAGCTGGAGGGATTCACCCCTCCACTTT | CASSWRDSPLHF | TRBV11-2 | . | TRBJ1-6 | .
TGTGCCAGCGGTGGGCGCGGAAACACCATATATTTT | CASGGRGNTIYF | TRBV6-6 | . | TRBJ1-3 | .
TGTGCCAGTGCCAGGGGGACGGGTAACATTCAGTACTTC | CASARGTGNIQYF | TRBV19 | . | TRBJ2-4 | TRBD1
TGCGCCAGCAGTGAGTCGAAGGCGAGGTCCTCCTACAATGAGCAGTTCTTC | CASSESKARSSYNEQFF | TRBV10-1 | . | TRBJ2-1 | .
TGTGCCAGCAGCTTAAACACGTATGGTGAAGCTTTCTTT | CASSLNTYGEAFF | TRBV7-2 | . | TRBJ1-1 | .
TGTGCCAGCAGGGCAGAGGACAGACTTAATGAAAAACTGTTTTTT | CASRAEDRLNEKLFF | TRBV2 | . | TRBJ1-4 | .
TGTGCCAGCAGTGAGTCCGGGACAGCCTACGAGCAGTACTTC | CASSESGTAYEQYF | TRBV11-2 | . | TRBJ2-7 | TRBD1
TGTGCCAGCAGCGTAGCCTTAGCGGGGGAGCAGTTCTTC | CASSVALAGEQFF | TRBV9 | once | TRBJ2-1 | TRBD2
TGCGCCAGCAGCCAAGATACTAGCGGGGGGGCCCGGGAGCTGTTTTTT | CASSQDTSGGARELFF | TRBV4-3 | . | TRBJ2-2 | TRBD2
TGCGCCAGCAGCCATCCACCGGGACAAAGCTCCTACGAGCAGTACTTC | CASSHPPGQSSYEQYF | TRBV4-1 | . | TRBJ2-7 | .
TGTGCCAGCAGCGACGGCGGGGACTCCTACAATGAGCAGTTCTTC | CASSDGGDSYNEQFF | TRBV9 | . | TRBJ2-1 | .
TGTGCCAGCAGCCCAATTTCTGGGGCCAACGTCCTGACTTTC | CASSPISGANVLTF | TRBV9 | . | TRBJ2-6 | .